This TCR beta chain was profiled in a study of CD8+ T cells in alopecia areata. Study observations and caveats: Sequencing of scalp tissue also captures the resident alphabeta T cells of normal skin. Across lesional scalp, and particularly alopecia totalis/universalis, clonality surpassed that of normal scalp. Mice gave a clearer picture of TCR sharing than patients did, possibly for HLA-related reasons.

Details on this clone: Its target is not known. Other DNA sequences from this sample encode an identical CDR3 as well.

The CDR3 covers 15 residues. Germline V gene lookup returns CDR1 SQVTM and CDR2 ANQGSEA. Peripheral blood and lesional scalp punch biopsies came from alopecia areata patients. Extracted RNA was reverse transcribed into cDNA, the sequencing template. Profiled with immunoSEQ multiplex PCR; TCRdb holds only in-frame clones, not every one. The sample records more than 11,000 clones, about 60% being singletons. The receptor comes from a human donor with alopecia areata. This specimen was skin, taken at week 0. This sequence joins TRBV29-1 and TRBJ2-3; D ambiguous. The CDR3 loop reads CSVWLYESRTDTQYF. In DNA form, the CDR3 reads TGCAGTGTGTGGCTTTATGAAAGTCGCACAGATACGCAGTATTTT.